The sequence of this TCR beta chain was determined in a study of CD8+ T cells in alopecia areata. Study in general: Recipients were roughly 6-10-week-old female C3H/HeJ mice grafted with skin from approximately 6-13-month-old C3H/HeJ donors with spontaneous alopecia. General study findings and limits: Higher clonality than in normal scalp was seen in lesional scalp, especially alopecia totalis/universalis. In patients, TCRs were shared less clearly than in mice, and HLA may possibly be involved.

The table lists this clone with a few counts. Its antigen is as yet unknown. Genes here carry mouse names. The sequenced fragment ends 4 residues before the CDR3 boundary, so the rest is inferred from the germline J gene. The sequencing template was cDNA reverse transcribed from extracted RNA. Sequencing used immunoSEQ multiplex PCR; TCRdb keeps in-frame clones, though not all of them. Recorded here are roughly 120,000 clones, none singletons. The CDR3 covers 14 residues. Germline CDR1 NSQYPW, CDR2 LRSPGD (reference sequence). Trimming pared 4 bases from V and 3 bases from J, leaving 11 bases between. The sequencing sample was made of lesional skin. The TCR comes from a C3H/HeJ mouse with alopecia areata. The strain's MHC haplotype is H2-k. The chain couples TRBV1 to TRBJ2-5, with a tentative D call TRBD1 (5 bases). CDR3 bases read: TGCACCTGCAGTGTTCTCCAGGGTCAAGAC. Protein: CTCSVLQGQD. The full CDR3 sequence reads CTCSVLQGQDTQYF.